These 17 T cell receptor beta chains came from one sample sequenced in a study of shared clonotypes between healthy human individuals. Profiled with immunoSEQ multiplex PCR; TCRdb holds only in-frame clones, not every one. The table lists over 100,000 clones, under 70% of them singletons. Specimen: memory CD8+ T cells sorted from blood. Subset given: CD45RO+ cells pooled with CCR7-negative TemRA cells. The source is a young woman in good health.

About this clone: In the same sample, other DNA sequences code for this CDR3. This chain uses TRBV6-1 with TRBJ2-7; 10 nucleotides agree with TRBD2. V dropped 2 bases and J dropped 0; count of bases not matched to a gene: 1. Germline V gene data show CDR1 as MNHNS and CDR2 as SASEGT. The CDR3 is 15 residues long. The CDR3 region has the DNA TGTGCCAGCAGTGAAAGGACTAGCGGCTCCTACGAGCAGTACTTC. Translating it yields CASSERTSGSYEQYF.

The chain carries TRBV6-7 and TRBJ2-7; 9 bases match TRBD1. TRBV6-7 is an ORF, with its function uncertain. With V trimmed by 6 bases and J by 5 bases, 8 bases remained unmatched. This CDR3 has 14 residues. The CDR3 spells CASRLTGQGNEQYF. In nucleotides, the CDR3 is TGTGCCAGCAGGCTAACGGGACAGGGAAACGAGCAGTACTTC.

The J gene is TRBJ2-6, the V gene TRBV4-2; possible D gene TRBD1, 6 bases. V was clipped by 4 bases and J by 0 bases, with 16 bases between them. The germline CDR1 and CDR2 sequences are LGHNA and YNFKEQ. CDR3 length equals 18 residues. In DNA, the CDR3 is TGTGCCAGCAGCCCGATTTTACAGGGCAGCTCTGGGGCCAACGTCCTGACTTTC. Amino acids: CASSPILQGSSGANVLTF.

The chain uses TRBV18 and TRBJ1-2; D remains ambiguous. Germline values: CDR1 KGHSH, CDR2 LQKENI. The V and J ends lost 3 bases and 4 bases respectively, with 9 bases between them. The CDR3 is made up of 13 amino acids. The CDR3 DNA reads as TGTGCCAGCTCACCCGGACTCTCCTATGGCTACACCTTC. It yields the protein CASSPGLSYGYTF.

The genes are TRBV5-4 and TRBJ1-2, with D maybe TRBD1 (6 bases). Germline lookup yields CDR1 SGHNT and CDR2 YYREEE (reference sequence). This CDR3 has 14 amino acids. With 4 bases removed from V and 4 bases from J, the gap between germline ends came to 14 bases. CDR3 loop: CASSHRRDIYGYTF. In DNA, the CDR3 is TGTGCCAGCAGCCACCGACGGGACATCTATGGCTACACCTTC.

This sequence joins TRBV7-9 and TRBJ2-3; 11 bases line up with TRBD2. CDR3 length equals 16 residues. V shed 9 bases, J shed 5 bases, and the junction held 13 bases outside the gene matches. Germline CDR1 is SEHNR and CDR2 is FQNEAQ (reference sequence). DNA of the CDR3: TGTGCCAGTCCCCCGGCGGGACTAGCGGTTGTAGATACGCAGTATTTT. Protein product: CASPPAGLAVVDTQYF.

This chain links TRBV4-1 with TRBJ2-1; TRBD2 might be the D (5 bases). This CDR3 is 14 amino acids long. V dropped 0 bases and J dropped 8 bases, with 11 bases sitting between them. Germline V lookup: CDR1 MGHRA, CDR2 YSYEKL. The CDR3 loop is CASSQELVEDEQFF. In DNA, the CDR3 is TGCGCCAGCAGCCAAGAACTAGTTGAGGATGAGCAGTTCTTC.

The chain has TRBV19 and TRBJ2-1; 8 nucleotides agree with TRBD1. V gave up 7 bases and J gave up 3 bases; unmatched junction bases: 5. Germline CDR1 LNHDA, CDR2 SQIVND (reference sequence). This CDR3 has 14 residues. CDR3 nucleotide sequence: TGTGCCAGTACTGCGGACAGGGTCTACAATGAGCAGTTCTTC. This codes for CASTADRVYNEQFF.

The V gene is TRBV6-1, the J gene TRBJ2-1; TRBD2 matches at 8 bases. The ends lost 6 bases at V and 3 bases at J; junction bases unmatched: 7. This CDR3 spans 15 amino acids. CDR1 MNHNS and CDR2 SASEGT come from the germline V gene. Written as DNA, the CDR3 is TGTGCCAGCAGCCGCAGCGGGAGCCTCTACAATGAGCAGTTCTTC. It is translated as CASSRSGSLYNEQFF.

The CDR3 protein is CASSFSGVAGYNEQFF. The DNA of the CDR3 is TGTGCCAGCAGTTTTTCTGGGGTAGCGGGGTACAATGAGCAGTTCTTC. This chain uses TRBV11-2 with TRBJ2-1; TRBD2 matches 8 bases. V lost 6 bases, J lost 4 bases, and 11 bases stayed unmatched. The CDR3 is 16 residues long. Germline assignment: CDR1 SGHAT and CDR2 FQNNGV.

This chain joins TRBV2 and TRBJ1-1, with no clear D. CDR1 SNHLY and CDR2 FYNNEI come from the germline V gene. V lost 1 base and J 5 bases, leaving 11 bases between the germline ends. The CDR3 totals 14 residues. The CDR3 bases are TGTGCCAGCAGTGAAGAGAGCTGGAGAACTGAAGCTTTCTTT. Protein product: CASSEESWRTEAFF.

On this clone: Its ends do not fully match the called genes, so a read error is possible. The CDR3 reads CASSQDGGSGPAGVKSF. CDR3 DNA sequence: TGCGCCAGCAGCCAAGACGGAGGGAGCGGCCCAGCGGGGGTAAAGAGTTTC. The genes are TRBV4-1 and TRBJ2-7, with TRBD2 matching 8 bases. This CDR3 comprises 17 residues. In germline, CDR1 is MGHRA, CDR2 YSYEKL.

This chain links TRBV5-8 with TRBJ2-2, with D possibly being TRBD2 (6 bases). V was pared by 4 bases and J by 2 bases, with 21 bases between. The V gene's germline CDR1 is SGHTS and CDR2 YDEGEE. The CDR3 contains 18 residues. The CDR3 bases are TGTGCCAGCAGCCGGCGACCTGGGGGAGGACCAAACACCGGGGAGCTGTTTTTT. It yields the protein CASSRRPGGGPNTGELFF.

The chain is built from TRBV7-2 and TRBJ2-1; 9 bases are a match to TRBD2. CDR1 and CDR2 (germline): SGHTA, FQGNSA. The length of the CDR3 is 17 residues. V lost 0 bases to trimming and J lost 7 bases; unmatched junction nucleotides: 10. The CDR3 nucleotides read TGTGCCAGCAGCTTAGCTATGGGCGGGAGGGCAAGGAATGAGCAGTTCTTC. Protein: CASSLAMGGRARNEQFF.

This sequence joins TRBV25-1 and TRBJ2-5; TRBD2 agrees at 13 bases. Gene TRBJ2-7 matches the end of the DNA better, so the J call may be wrong. This CDR3 contains 15 residues. Germline V gene sequence: CDR1 MGHDK, CDR2 SYGVNS. CDR3 amino acids: CASSGLAGEVHEQYF. The CDR3 DNA reads as TGTGCCAGCAGCGGACTAGCGGGAGAAGTCCACGAGCAGTACTTC.

The chain uses TRBV15 and TRBJ2-5, with 7 bases aligning to TRBD1. The end of the DNA aligns better with TRBJ2-7, so the J call may be wrong. The CDR3 has 15 amino acids. Germline lookup yields CDR1 LNHNV and CDR2 YYDKDF (reference sequence). The CDR3 reads CATSRNRDSYNEQYF. CDR3 nucleotide sequence: TGTGCCACCAGCAGAAACCGGGACAGCTACAACGAGCAGTACTTC.

The chain employs TRBV5-1 and TRBJ2-1; 9 positions agree with TRBD1. Germline V lookup: CDR1 SGHRS, CDR2 YFSETQ. Trimming at V came to 4 bases and at J to 6 bases, leaving 5 bases not matched to a gene. CDR3 length: 14 residues. The CDR3 reads CASSARQGVNEQFF. For the CDR3, the DNA is TGCGCCAGCAGCGCCCGACAGGGGGTCAATGAGCAGTTCTTC.